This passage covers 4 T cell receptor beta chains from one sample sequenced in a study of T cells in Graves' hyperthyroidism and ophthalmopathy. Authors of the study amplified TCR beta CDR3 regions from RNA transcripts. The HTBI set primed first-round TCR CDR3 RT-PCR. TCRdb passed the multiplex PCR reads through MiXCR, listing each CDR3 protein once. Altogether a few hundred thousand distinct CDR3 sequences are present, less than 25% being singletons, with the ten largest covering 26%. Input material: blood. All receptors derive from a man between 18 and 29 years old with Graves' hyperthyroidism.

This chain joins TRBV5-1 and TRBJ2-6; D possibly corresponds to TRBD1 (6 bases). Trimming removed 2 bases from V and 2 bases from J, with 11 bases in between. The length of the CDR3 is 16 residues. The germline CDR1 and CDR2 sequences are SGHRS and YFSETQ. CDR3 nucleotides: TGCGCCAGCAGCTTTGCAGGGACAACTGGGGCCAACGTCCTGACTTTC. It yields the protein CASSFAGTTGANVLTF.

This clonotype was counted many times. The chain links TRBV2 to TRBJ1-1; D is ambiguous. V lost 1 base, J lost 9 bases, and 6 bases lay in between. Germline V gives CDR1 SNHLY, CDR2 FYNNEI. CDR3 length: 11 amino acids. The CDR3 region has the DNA TGTGCCAGCAGTGAAGGAGGTAAAGCTTTCTTT. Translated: CASSEGGKAFF. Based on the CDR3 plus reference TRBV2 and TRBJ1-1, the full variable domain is EPEVTQTPSHQVTQMGQEVILRCVPISNHLYFYWYRQILGQKVEFLVSFYNNEISEKSEIFDDQFSVERPDGSNFTLKIRSTKLEDSAMYFCASSEGGKAFFGQGTRLTVV.

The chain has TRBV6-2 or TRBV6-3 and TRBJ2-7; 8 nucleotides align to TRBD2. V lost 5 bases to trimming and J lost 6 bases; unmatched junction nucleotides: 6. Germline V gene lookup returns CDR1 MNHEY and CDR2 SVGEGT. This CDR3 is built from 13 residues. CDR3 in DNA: TGTGCCAGCAGTCGGACTAGCTACATCGAGCAGTACTTC. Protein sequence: CASSRTSYIEQYF.

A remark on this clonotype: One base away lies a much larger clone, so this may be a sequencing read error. The CDR3 reads CASSALNYGGSSGCTF. DNA for the CDR3: TGTGCCAGCAGTGCACTAAACTACGGGGGATCCTCTGGCTGCACCTTC. The chain carries TRBV6-4 and TRBJ1-2; D may be TRBD1 (5 bases). This CDR3 is 16 amino acids long. The germline gives CDR1 MRHNA, CDR2 SNTAGT.